This T cell receptor (beta chain) derives from a study of metastatic and nonmetastatic thyroid tumors. Turning to the study itself: Repertoires were compared across blood and tumor or nodule tissue from malignant and benign thyroid patients. Points from the study as a whole: TCR beta diversity was reportedly significantly higher in malignant thyroid tumors than benign nodules, in blood and tumor.

In the authors' methods: CDR3 differences across clinicopathological groups were used to build a distant-metastasis classifier for papillary thyroid cancer. MiXCR reprocessed the PCR reads for TCRdb. These V and J calls rely on TCRdb rather than the paper's analysis. The sample carries 50,000 or so clones, around 21% recorded once. No patient had received any treatment before thyroid surgery. This clone was seen ten or more times. The antigen is unknown. The length of the CDR3 is 17 residues. Germline CDR1 LNHDA, CDR2 SQIVND (reference sequence). The V end lost 0 bases, the J end lost 0 bases, and 12 bases lay between the germline ends.

The receptor was isolated from a male donor with papillary thyroid cancer or a benign thyroid nodule (not recorded which). Some clones in this sample may be carry-over from other donors' samples. The chain couples TRBV19 to TRBJ2-1, with D tentatively TRBD1 (6 bases). Material for sequencing was blood. CDR3 DNA: TGTGCCAGTAGTATAGATGGAGAGGGGGTCTCCTACAATGAGCAGTTCTTC. This translates into CASSIDGEGVSYNEQFF.